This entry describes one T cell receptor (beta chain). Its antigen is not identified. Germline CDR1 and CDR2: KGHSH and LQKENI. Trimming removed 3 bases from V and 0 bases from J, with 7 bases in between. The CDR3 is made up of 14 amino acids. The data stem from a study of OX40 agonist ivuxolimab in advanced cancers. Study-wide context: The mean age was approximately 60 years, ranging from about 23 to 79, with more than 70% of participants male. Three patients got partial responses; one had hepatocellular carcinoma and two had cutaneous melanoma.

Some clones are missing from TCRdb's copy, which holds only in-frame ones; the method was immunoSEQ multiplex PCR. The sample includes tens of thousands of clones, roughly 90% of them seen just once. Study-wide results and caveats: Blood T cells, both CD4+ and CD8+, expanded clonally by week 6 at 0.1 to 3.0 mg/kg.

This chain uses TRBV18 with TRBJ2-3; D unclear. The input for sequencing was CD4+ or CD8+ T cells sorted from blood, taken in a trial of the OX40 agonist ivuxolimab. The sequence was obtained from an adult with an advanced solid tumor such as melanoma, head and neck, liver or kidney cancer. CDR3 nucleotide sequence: TGTGCCAGCTCACCCCTCGACAGCACAGATACGCAGTATTTT. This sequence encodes CASSPLDSTDTQYF. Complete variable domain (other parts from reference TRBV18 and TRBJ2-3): NAGVMQNPRHLVRRRGQEARLRCSPMKGHSHVYWYRQLPEEGLKFMVYLQKENIIDESGMPKERFSAEFPKEGPSILRIQQVVRGDSAAYFCASSPLDSTDTQYFGPGTRLTVL.